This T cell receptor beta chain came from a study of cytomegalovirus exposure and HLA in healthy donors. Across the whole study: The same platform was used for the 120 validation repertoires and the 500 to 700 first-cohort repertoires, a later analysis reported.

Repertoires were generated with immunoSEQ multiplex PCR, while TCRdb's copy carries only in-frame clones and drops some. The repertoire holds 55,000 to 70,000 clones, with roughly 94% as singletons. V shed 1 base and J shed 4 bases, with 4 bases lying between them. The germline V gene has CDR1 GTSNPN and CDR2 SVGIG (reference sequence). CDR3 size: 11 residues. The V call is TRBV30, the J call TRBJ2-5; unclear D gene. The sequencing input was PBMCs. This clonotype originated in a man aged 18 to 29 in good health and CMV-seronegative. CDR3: CAWSAGETQYF. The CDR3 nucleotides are TGTGCCTGGAGTGCAGGAGAGACCCAGTACTTC.